This T cell receptor beta chain was identified in a study of OX40 agonist ivuxolimab in advanced cancers. Whole-study findings and limits: At 0.1 to 3.0 mg/kg, clonal expansion of CD4+ and CD8+ blood T cells had occurred by week 6.

Autoimmune disease history or systemic immunosuppression barred patients. Researchers took blood at baseline, on cycle 4 day 1, and on cycle 7 day 1. Using immunoSEQ multiplex PCR, the repertoire was profiled, and TCRdb retains in-frame clones only, with some absent. Of about 52,000 clones listed, 80% to 95% were seen once; the top ten hold roughly 22%. The V and J ends lost 8 bases and 1 base respectively, with 8 bases between them. The germline V gene has CDR1 PRHDT and CDR2 FYEKMQ (reference sequence). The CDR3 length is 12 residues. In regard to this clone: Its antigen is unidentified.

The sequence derives from an adult with an advanced solid tumor such as melanoma, head and neck, liver or kidney cancer. The genes are TRBV13 and TRBJ1-1; D not certain. Material: CD4+ or CD8+ T cells sorted from blood, obtained in a trial of the OX40 agonist ivuxolimab. CDR3 region: CASFERNTEAFF. The CDR3 DNA sequence: TGTGCCAGCTTTGAGAGGAACACTGAAGCTTTCTTT.